This TCR beta chain was sequenced in a study of blood T cell repertoires in COVID-19. Background on the study: Acute and convalescent COVID-19 samples came from the United States, Italy and Spain. Sources were T cells, B-cell-depleted T cells, or PBMCs; the material itself was cDNA or gDNA.

As originally analysed: The assay estimated nucleated cells by amplifying reference gene primers. Libraries were prepared by immunoSEQ multiplex PCR; TCRdb keeps only in-frame clonotypes and omits some of them. V and J calls plus clone size are reproduced from that table; the DNA served to infer D and trimming. The sample carries about 300,000 clones, nearly 90% recorded once. Followed over time, Seattle patients had been enrolled while infection was active. This CDR3 has 17 amino acids. In germline, CDR1 is DFQATT, CDR2 SNEGSKA (reference sequence). Losses at the gene ends were 3 bases for V and 0 bases for J; bases not matched to a gene: 7.

This receptor was obtained from a woman aged 25 to 39 with COVID-19, enrolled during active disease. Sequenced material: peripheral blood. The rearrangement links TRBV20-1 to TRBJ1-3; 11 positions agree with TRBD1. The CDR3 spells CSASRTGGWSSGNTIYF. As DNA, the CDR3 is TGCAGTGCTAGTAGGACAGGGGGCTGGAGCTCTGGAAACACCATATATTTT.